The 16 T cell receptor beta chains reported below all come from one sample, sequenced in a study of OX40 agonist ivuxolimab in advanced cancers. Profiling relied on immunoSEQ multiplex PCR, and the TCRdb table lists in-frame clones only, not all of them. The table has under 90,000 clones, approximately 83% seen once. The sample consisted of CD4+ or CD8+ T cells sorted from blood, taken in a trial of the OX40 agonist ivuxolimab. The receptors originated from an adult with an advanced solid tumor such as melanoma, head and neck, liver or kidney cancer.

The J gene is TRBJ2-1, the V gene TRBV5-4, with 12 bases fitting TRBD2. The CDR3 has 16 amino acids. Germline V gene lookup returns CDR1 SGHNT and CDR2 YYREEE (reference sequence). Unmatched junction bases numbered 7, after V lost 5 bases and J lost 4 bases. CDR3: CASSPSGGANYNEQFF. The CDR3 DNA reads as TGTGCCAGCAGTCCTAGCGGGGGGGCTAATTACAATGAGCAGTTCTTC.

The V gene is TRBV6-5, the J gene TRBJ1-3; D uncertain. V was clipped by 0 bases and J by 4 bases, with 10 bases between them. Germline V gives CDR1 MNHEY, CDR2 SVGAGI. This CDR3 has 15 amino acids. The CDR3, as DNA: TGTGCCAGCAGTTACTCGGAGATGCTGGGAAACACCATATATTTT. It translates to CASSYSEMLGNTIYF.

This clone was counted a few times. This rearrangement joins TRBV5-4 to TRBJ1-1; possible D gene TRBD1, 5 bases. The germline gives CDR1 SGHNT, CDR2 YYREEE (reference sequence). V lost 0 bases and J lost 3, with 18 bases in between. The CDR3 runs to 17 residues. The CDR3 nucleotides are TGTGCCAGCAGCTTGGCGAGGCAGGGTAAGGTGGACACTGAAGCTTTCTTT. Its translation is CASSLARQGKVDTEAFF.

The chain combines TRBV7-2 with TRBJ2-3; 9 bases are a match to TRBD2. The V segment lost 2 bases and the J segment 1 base; nucleotides outside the gene matches: 4. From germline, CDR1 is SGHTA and CDR2 FQGNSA. This CDR3 is 16 amino acids long. CDR3 region: CASSLTGTSRTDTQYF. The CDR3 nucleotides read TGTGCCAGCAGCTTAACCGGGACTAGCCGCACAGATACGCAGTATTTT.

The chain employs TRBV5-5 and TRBJ2-7; D is undetermined. The CDR3 contains 15 residues. Per germline, CDR1 SGHKS and CDR2 YYEKEE (reference sequence). Deletions cut 0 bases from V and 1 base from J, with 11 bases between. The CDR3 protein is CASSLVLDQSYEQYF. In nucleotides, the CDR3 is TGTGCCAGCAGCTTGGTTTTGGACCAATCCTACGAGCAGTACTTC.

The chain uses TRBV5-7 and TRBJ2-3, with D perhaps TRBD2 (6 bases). TRBV5-7 is noted as an ORF with a role that remains uncertain. Trimming left V 0 bases short and J 6 bases short, with 23 bases between. This CDR3 spans 18 amino acids. The CDR3 spells CASSLADAGRPGCDTQYF. The CDR3 DNA is TGTGCCAGCAGCTTGGCGGACGCGGGGCGGCCAGGGTGTGATACGCAGTATTTT.

The chain recombines TRBV19 with TRBJ1-5; D not certain. This CDR3 is built from 16 residues. The V gene lost 5 bases and the J gene lost 2 bases, with 16 bases spanning the gap. Germline V gene data show CDR1 as LNHDA and CDR2 as SQIVND (reference sequence). The CDR3 reads CASSAEGRVRNQPQHF. The CDR3 region has the DNA TGTGCCAGTAGTGCCGAGGGTAGGGTGCGCAATCAGCCCCAGCATTTT.

This sequence joins TRBV5-4 and TRBJ2-5, with 7 nucleotides matching TRBD2. Germline CDR1 and CDR2: SGHNT and YYREEE (reference sequence). This CDR3 region has 15 residues. Trimming at V came to 0 bases and at J to 2 bases, leaving 4 bases not matched to a gene. CDR3 DNA sequence: TGTGCCAGCAGCTTGGTCGGGGGGAGTCAAGAGACCCAGTACTTC. Translation gives CASSLVGGSQETQYF.

The J gene is TRBJ2-3, the V gene TRBV5-1, with 9 bases fitting TRBD2. This CDR3 region has 17 residues. Trimming at V came to 2 bases and at J to 2 bases, leaving 9 bases not matched to a gene. From germline, CDR1 is SGHRS and CDR2 YFSETQ. CDR3 amino acids: CASSFLVSGGPTDTQYF. The CDR3 region has the DNA TGCGCCAGCAGCTTCCTGGTTAGCGGGGGACCCACAGATACGCAGTATTTT.

The CDR3 nucleotides are TGCGCCAGCAGCTTGGCAGCTAGCGGGGTGGGGGAGACCCAGTACTTC. Its protein product is CASSLAASGVGETQYF. The chain recombines TRBV5-1 with TRBJ2-5; 9 nucleotides match TRBD2. Germline V gene sequence: CDR1 SGHRS, CDR2 YFSETQ. This CDR3 has 16 residues. V was pared by 0 bases and J by 5 bases, with 8 bases of the junction left unmatched. Full variable domain (outside the CDR3, taken from reference TRBV5-1 and TRBJ2-5): KAGVTQTPRYLIKTRGQQVTLSCSPISGHRSVSWYQQTPGQGLQFLFEYFSETQRNKGNFPGRFSGRQFSNSRSEMNVSTLELGDSALYLCASSLAASGVGETQYFGPGTRLLVL.

The genes are TRBV19 and TRBJ2-6; no reliable D call. V was trimmed by 7 bases and J by 1 base, leaving 8 bases between them. Per germline, CDR1 LNHDA and CDR2 SQIVND (reference sequence). The CDR3 extends over 14 amino acids. DNA of the CDR3: TGTGCCAGTACTCGCATGTCTGGGGCCAACGTCCTGACTTTC. As protein: CASTRMSGANVLTF.

V and J are TRBV30 and TRBJ2-1; 9 nucleotides agree with TRBD2. CDR1 is GTSNPN, CDR2 SVGIG, per germline (reference sequence). There are 17 residues in the CDR3. The ends lost 2 bases at V and 7 bases at J; junction bases unmatched: 15. CDR3: CAWSITSLAGRTNEQFF. The CDR3 region has the DNA TGTGCCTGGAGTATCACCTCCCTAGCGGGGCGGACGAATGAGCAGTTCTTC. Variable domain in full (rest from reference TRBV30 and TRBJ2-1): SQTIHQWPATLVQPVGSPLSLECTVEGTSNPNLYWYRQAAGRGLQLLFYSVGIGQISSEVPQNLSASRPQDRQFILSSKKLLLSDSGFYLCAWSITSLAGRTNEQFFGPGTRLTVL.

The chain combines TRBV27 with TRBJ1-5, with D unclear. V was pared by 7 bases and J by 6 bases, with 16 bases between. CDR1 MNHEY and CDR2 SMNVEV come from the germline V gene (reference sequence). The CDR3 consists of 14 residues. For the CDR3, the DNA is TGTGCCAGCAAACGGCCAGAGGCGGGTCAGCCCCAGCATTTT. It translates to CASKRPEAGQPQHF.

The chain joins TRBV29-1 to TRBJ1-1; D is ambiguous. There are 13 residues in the CDR3. Germline assignment: CDR1 SQVTM and CDR2 ANQGSEA. The V end lost 4 bases, the J end lost 1 base, and 10 bases lay between the germline ends. CDR3 coding DNA: TGCAGCGTTGCTCGGAAAGGGAACACTGAAGCTTTCTTT. Translating it yields CSVARKGNTEAFF.

This clone was seen more than once but under ten times. The V call is TRBV11-2, the J call TRBJ2-2; 12 nucleotides align to TRBD2. The germline gives CDR1 SGHAT, CDR2 FQNNGV. J lost 3 bases, V lost 4 bases, and 6 bases had no gene match. CDR3 length: 17 residues. The CDR3 coding sequence is TGTGCCAGCAGCTCCCTAGCGGGGGGGCCGGACACCGGGGAGCTGTTTTTT. This translates into CASSSLAGGPDTGELFF.

The J gene is TRBJ1-1, the V gene TRBV6-6, with D unresolved. This CDR3 has 13 amino acids. The germline gives CDR1 MNHNY, CDR2 SVGAGI (reference sequence). V shed 0 bases and J shed 1 base, with 3 bases lying between them. CDR3 residues: CASSYSTNTEAFF. The CDR3 DNA reads TGTGCCAGCAGTTACTCGACGAACACTGAAGCTTTCTTT.